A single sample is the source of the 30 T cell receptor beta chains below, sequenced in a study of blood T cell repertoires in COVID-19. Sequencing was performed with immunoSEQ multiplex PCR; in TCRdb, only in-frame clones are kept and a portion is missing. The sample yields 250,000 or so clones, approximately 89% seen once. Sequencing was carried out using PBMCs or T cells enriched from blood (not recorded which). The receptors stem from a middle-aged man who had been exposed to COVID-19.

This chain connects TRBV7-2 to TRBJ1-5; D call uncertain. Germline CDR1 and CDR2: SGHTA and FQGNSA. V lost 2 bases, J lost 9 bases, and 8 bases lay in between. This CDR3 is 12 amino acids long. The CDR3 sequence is CASSLSRGPQHF. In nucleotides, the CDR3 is TGTGCCAGCAGCTTATCCCGCGGGCCCCAGCATTTT.

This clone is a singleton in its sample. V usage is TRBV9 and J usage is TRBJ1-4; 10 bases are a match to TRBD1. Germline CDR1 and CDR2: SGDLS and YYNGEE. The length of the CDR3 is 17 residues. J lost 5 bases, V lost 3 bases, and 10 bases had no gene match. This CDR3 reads CASSGGQGRTLNEKLFF. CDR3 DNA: TGTGCCAGCAGCGGGGGACAGGGGCGTACTTTGAATGAAAAACTGTTTTTT.

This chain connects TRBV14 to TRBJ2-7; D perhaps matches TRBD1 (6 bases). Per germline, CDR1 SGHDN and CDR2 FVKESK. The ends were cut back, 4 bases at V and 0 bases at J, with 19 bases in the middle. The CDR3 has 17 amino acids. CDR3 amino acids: CASSPTPGTTSSYEQYF. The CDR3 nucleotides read TGTGCCAGCAGCCCGACCCCCGGGACAACAAGCTCCTACGAGCAGTACTTC.

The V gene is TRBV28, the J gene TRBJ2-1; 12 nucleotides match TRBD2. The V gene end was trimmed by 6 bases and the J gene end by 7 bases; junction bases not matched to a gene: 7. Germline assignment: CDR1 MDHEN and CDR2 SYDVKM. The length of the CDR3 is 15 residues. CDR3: CASSPTSGRVNEQFF. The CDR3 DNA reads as TGTGCCAGCAGCCCGACTAGCGGGAGAGTGAATGAGCAGTTCTTC.

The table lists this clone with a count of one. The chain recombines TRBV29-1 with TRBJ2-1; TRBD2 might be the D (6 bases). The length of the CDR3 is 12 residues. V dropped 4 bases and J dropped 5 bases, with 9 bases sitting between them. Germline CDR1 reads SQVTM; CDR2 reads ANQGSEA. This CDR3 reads CSVADYHNEQFF. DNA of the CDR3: TGCAGCGTTGCGGACTACCACAATGAGCAGTTCTTC.

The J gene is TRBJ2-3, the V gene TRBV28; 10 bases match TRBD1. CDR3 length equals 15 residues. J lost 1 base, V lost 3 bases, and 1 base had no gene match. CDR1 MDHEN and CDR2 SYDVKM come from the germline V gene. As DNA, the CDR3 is TGTGCCAGCAGTTTTGGGACAGGGGGCACAGATACGCAGTATTTT. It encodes CASSFGTGGTDTQYF. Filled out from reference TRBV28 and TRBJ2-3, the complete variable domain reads DVKVTQSSRYLVKRTGEKVFLECVQDMDHENMFWYRQDPGLGLRLIYFSYDVKMKEKGDIPEGYSVSREKKERFSLILESASTNQTSMYLCASSFGTGGTDTQYFGPGTRLTVL.

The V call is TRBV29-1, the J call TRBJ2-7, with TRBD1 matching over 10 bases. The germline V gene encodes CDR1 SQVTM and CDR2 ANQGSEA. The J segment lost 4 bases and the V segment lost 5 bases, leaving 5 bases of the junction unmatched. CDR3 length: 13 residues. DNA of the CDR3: TGCAGCGTTACGGGACAGGGGAGTTACGAGCAGTACTTC. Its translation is CSVTGQGSYEQYF.

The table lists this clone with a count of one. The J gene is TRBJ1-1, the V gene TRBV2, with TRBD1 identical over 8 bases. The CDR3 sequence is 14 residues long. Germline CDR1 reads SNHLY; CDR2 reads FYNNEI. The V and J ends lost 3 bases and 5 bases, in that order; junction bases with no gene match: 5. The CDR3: CASSDRQGATEAFF. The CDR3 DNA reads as TGTGCCAGCAGTGATAGGCAGGGGGCTACTGAAGCTTTCTTT.

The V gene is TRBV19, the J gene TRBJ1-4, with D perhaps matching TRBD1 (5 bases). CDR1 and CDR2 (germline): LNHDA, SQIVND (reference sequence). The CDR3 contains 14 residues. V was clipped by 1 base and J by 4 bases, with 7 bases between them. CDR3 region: CASSIAGNNEKLFF. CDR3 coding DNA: TGTGCCAGTAGTATAGCAGGGAATAATGAAAAACTGTTTTTT.

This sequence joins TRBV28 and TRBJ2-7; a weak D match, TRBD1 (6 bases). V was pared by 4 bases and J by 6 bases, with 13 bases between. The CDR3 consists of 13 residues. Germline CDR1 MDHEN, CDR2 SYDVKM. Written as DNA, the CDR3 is TGTGCCAGCAGTTCACAGGGTCTGGCCGAGCAGTACTTC. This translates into CASSSQGLAEQYF.

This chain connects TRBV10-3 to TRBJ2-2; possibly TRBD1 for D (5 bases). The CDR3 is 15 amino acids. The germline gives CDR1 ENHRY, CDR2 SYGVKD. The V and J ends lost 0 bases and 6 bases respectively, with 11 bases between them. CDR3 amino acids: CAISESAGSAGELFF. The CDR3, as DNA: TGTGCCATCAGTGAGTCCGCAGGGTCGGCCGGGGAGCTGTTTTTT.

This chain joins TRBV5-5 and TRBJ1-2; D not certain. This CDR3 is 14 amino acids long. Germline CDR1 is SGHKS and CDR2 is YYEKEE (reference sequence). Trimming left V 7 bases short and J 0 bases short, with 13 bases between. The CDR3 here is CASEEGRANYGYTF. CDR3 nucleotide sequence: TGTGCCAGCGAGGAGGGCCGAGCTAACTATGGCTACACCTTC.

Here the CDR3 DNA reads TGTGCCACCAGTACTAGCGGAAACTACGAGCAGTACTTC. This encodes CATSTSGNYEQYF. This sequence joins TRBV24-1 and TRBJ2-7; 8 bases line up with TRBD2. The CDR3 totals 13 residues. Trimming removed 6 bases from V and 3 bases from J; junction bases left unmatched: 3. In germline, CDR1 is KGHDR, CDR2 SFDVKD.

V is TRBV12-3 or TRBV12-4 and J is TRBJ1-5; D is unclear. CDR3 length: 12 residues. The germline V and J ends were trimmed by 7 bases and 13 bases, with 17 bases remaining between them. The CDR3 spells CASTPDGRTQHF. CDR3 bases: TGTGCCAGCACTCCTGATGGCAGGACTCAGCATTTT.

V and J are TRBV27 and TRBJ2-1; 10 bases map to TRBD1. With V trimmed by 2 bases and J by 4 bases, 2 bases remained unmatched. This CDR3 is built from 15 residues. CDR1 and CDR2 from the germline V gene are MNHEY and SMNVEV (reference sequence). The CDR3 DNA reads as TGTGCCAGCAGTTTAGGGACAGGGGCATACAATGAGCAGTTCTTC. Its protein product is CASSLGTGAYNEQFF.

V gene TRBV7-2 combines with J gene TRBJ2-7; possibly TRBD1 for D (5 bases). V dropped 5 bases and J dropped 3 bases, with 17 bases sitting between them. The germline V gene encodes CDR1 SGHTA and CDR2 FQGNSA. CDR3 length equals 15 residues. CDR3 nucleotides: TGTGCCAGCAGCCCCACCTCTGGGCAGGGCTACGAGCAGTACTTC. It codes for CASSPTSGQGYEQYF.

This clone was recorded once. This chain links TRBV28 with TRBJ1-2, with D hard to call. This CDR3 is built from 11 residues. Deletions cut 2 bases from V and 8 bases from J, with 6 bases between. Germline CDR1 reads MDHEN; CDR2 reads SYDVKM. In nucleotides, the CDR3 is TGTGCCAGCAGTTTAGGGAGCGGCTACACCTTC. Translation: CASSLGSGYTF.

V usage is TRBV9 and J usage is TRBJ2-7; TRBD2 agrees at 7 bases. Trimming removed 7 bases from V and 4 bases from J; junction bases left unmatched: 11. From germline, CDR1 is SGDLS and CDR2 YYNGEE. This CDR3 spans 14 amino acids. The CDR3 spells CASGGDSLGYEQYF. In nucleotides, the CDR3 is TGTGCCAGCGGGGGGGACTCCCTGGGGTACGAGCAGTACTTC.

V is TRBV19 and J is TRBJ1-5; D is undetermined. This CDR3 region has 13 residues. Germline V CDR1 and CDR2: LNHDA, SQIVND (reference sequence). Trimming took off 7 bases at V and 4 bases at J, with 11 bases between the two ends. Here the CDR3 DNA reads TGTGCCAGTAACACAGCCCTTAATCAGCCCCAGCATTTT. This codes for CASNTALNQPQHF.

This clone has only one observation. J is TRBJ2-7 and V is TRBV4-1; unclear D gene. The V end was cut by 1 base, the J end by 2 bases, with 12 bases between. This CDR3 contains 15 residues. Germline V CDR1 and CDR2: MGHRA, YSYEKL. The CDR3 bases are TGCGCCAGCAGCCAAGCAGCCAACTACGCCTACGAGCAGTACTTC. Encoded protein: CASSQAANYAYEQYF.

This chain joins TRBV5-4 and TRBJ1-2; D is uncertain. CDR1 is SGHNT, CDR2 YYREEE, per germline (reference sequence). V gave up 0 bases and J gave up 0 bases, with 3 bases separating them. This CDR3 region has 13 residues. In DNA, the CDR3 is TGTGCCAGCAGCTTGGACTCTAACTATGGCTACACCTTC. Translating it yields CASSLDSNYGYTF.

The CDR3 is CASSLGREGNTGELFF. The CDR3 bases are TGTGCCAGCAGTTTGGGGCGGGAGGGTAACACCGGGGAGCTGTTTTTT. The chain joins TRBV28 to TRBJ2-2; TRBD2 agrees at 9 bases. The CDR3 covers 16 residues. In germline, CDR1 is MDHEN, CDR2 SYDVKM. V lost 3 bases to trimming and J lost 2 bases; unmatched junction nucleotides: 4.

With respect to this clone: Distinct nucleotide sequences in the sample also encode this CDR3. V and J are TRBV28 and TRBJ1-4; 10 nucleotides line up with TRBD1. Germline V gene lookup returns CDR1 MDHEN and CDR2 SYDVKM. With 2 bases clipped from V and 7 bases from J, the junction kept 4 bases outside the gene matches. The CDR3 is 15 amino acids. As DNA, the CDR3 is TGTGCCAGCAGTTTAAAGGACAGGGGGGGTGAAAAACTGTTTTTT. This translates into CASSLKDRGGEKLFF.

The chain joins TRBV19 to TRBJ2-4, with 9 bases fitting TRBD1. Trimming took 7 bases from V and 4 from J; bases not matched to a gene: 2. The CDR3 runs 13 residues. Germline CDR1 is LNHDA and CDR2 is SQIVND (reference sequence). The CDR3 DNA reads TGTGCCAGTACTGGGACAGGGAAAAACATTCAGTACTTC. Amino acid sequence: CASTGTGKNIQYF.

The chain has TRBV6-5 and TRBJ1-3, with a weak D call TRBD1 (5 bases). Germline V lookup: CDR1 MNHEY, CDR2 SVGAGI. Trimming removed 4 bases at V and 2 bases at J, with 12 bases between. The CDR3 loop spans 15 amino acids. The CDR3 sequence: CASSWSGRAGNTIYF. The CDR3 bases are TGTGCCAGCAGTTGGTCAGGGAGGGCTGGAAACACCATATATTTT.

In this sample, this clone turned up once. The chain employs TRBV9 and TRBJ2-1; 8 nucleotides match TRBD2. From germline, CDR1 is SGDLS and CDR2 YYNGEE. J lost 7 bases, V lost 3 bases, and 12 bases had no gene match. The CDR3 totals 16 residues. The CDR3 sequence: CASSALAGRASNEQFF. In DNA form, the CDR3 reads TGTGCCAGCAGCGCATTAGCGGGACGGGCGTCGAATGAGCAGTTCTTC.

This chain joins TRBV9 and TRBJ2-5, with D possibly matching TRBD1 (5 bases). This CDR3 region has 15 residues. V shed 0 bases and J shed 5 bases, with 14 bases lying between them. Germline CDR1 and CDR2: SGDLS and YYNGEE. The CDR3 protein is CASSVGIAAGETQYF. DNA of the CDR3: TGTGCCAGCAGCGTAGGGATAGCTGCAGGGGAGACCCAGTACTTC.

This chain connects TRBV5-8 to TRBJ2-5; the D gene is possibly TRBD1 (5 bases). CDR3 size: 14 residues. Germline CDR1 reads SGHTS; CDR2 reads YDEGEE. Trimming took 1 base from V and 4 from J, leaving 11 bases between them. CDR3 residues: CASSLRFQGETQYF. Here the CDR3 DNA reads TGTGCCAGCAGCTTGCGCTTTCAGGGAGAGACCCAGTACTTC.

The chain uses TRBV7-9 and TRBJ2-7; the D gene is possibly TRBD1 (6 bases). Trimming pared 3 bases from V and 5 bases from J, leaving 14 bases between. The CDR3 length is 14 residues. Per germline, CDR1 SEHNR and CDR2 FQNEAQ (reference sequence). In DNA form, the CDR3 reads TGTGCCAGCAGCTTGGATACAGGGAGCCACGAGCAGTACTTC. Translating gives CASSLDTGSHEQYF.

The CDR3 sequence: CASSPPGTTLGEQFF. The CDR3 DNA is TGTGCCAGTAGTCCACCGGGGACTACTCTCGGTGAGCAGTTCTTC. The chain links TRBV19 to TRBJ2-1; 7 nucleotides line up with TRBD2. V dropped 5 bases and J dropped 9; count of bases not matched to a gene: 13. CDR1 is LNHDA and CDR2 is SQIVND in the germline V gene (reference sequence). The CDR3 contains 15 residues.